This passage covers 32 T cell receptor beta chains from one sample sequenced in a study of response to subunit inactivated influenza vaccine. TCRdb re-called the RT-PCR reads through MiXCR, storing one row per CDR3 protein. The sample lists under 550,000 distinct CDR3 sequences, about 7.6% seen once, with under 15% in the top ten. Sequenced material: PBMCs from blood, taken around 25 months after vaccination. The origin of the receptors is a man in his fifties or sixties who received an inactivated influenza vaccine.

Only a few counts were recorded for this clonotype. The gene calls are TRBV5-6 and TRBJ2-7, with D possibly being TRBD1 (6 bases). This CDR3 contains 15 residues. CDR1 and CDR2 from the germline V gene are SGHDT and YYEEEE. V was clipped by 0 bases and J by 9 bases, with 19 bases between them. The CDR3 spells CASSLGQGSLTMQYF. The CDR3 nucleotides are TGTGCCAGCAGCTTGGGGCAGGGGAGTCTTACGATGCAGTACTTC.

This clonotype came up many times. This rearrangement joins TRBV25-1 to TRBJ2-1; D remains unclear. The CDR3 spans 15 residues. CDR1 is MGHDK, CDR2 SYGVNS, per germline. Trimming removed 5 bases from V and 4 bases from J, with 15 bases in between. The CDR3 is CASSWIQPPYNEQFF. Here the CDR3 DNA reads TGTGCCAGCAGTTGGATCCAACCTCCGTACAATGAGCAGTTCTTC.

This sequence joins TRBV25-1 and TRBJ2-7; 9 positions agree with TRBD2. The germline CDR1 and CDR2 sequences are MGHDK and SYGVNS. Trimming removed 3 bases from V and 0 bases from J; junction bases left unmatched: 12. This CDR3 region has 18 residues. For the CDR3, the DNA is TGTGCCAGCAGTGAGGCCTTGGGGGGCGGGAGGGCCTCCTACGAGCAGTACTTC. It specifies CASSEALGGGRASYEQYF.

This rearrangement joins TRBV28 to TRBJ2-3; possibly TRBD1 for D (5 bases). CDR1 and CDR2 from the germline V gene are MDHEN and SYDVKM. V was trimmed by 5 bases and J by 2 bases, leaving 17 bases between them. CDR3 length: 16 residues. The CDR3 reads CASSTRTPYPTDTQYF. The CDR3 coding sequence is TGTGCCAGCAGTACACGGACACCCTATCCCACAGATACGCAGTATTTT.

This clonotype turned up a few times. V usage is TRBV14 and J usage is TRBJ2-6; D uncertain. Per the germline V gene, CDR1 is SGHDN and CDR2 is FVKESK. The V gene lost 5 bases and the J gene lost 0 bases, with 8 bases spanning the gap. CDR3 length equals 15 residues. The CDR3 is CASSRHPSGANVLTF. Written as DNA, the CDR3 is TGTGCCAGCAGCAGACACCCCTCTGGGGCCAACGTCCTGACTTTC.

This clonotype was picked up many times. The gene calls are TRBV7-9 and TRBJ2-1; TRBD2 aligns across 11 bases. This CDR3 comprises 15 residues. The V and J ends lost 6 bases and 6 bases, in that order; junction bases with no gene match: 7. The germline V gene has CDR1 SEHNR and CDR2 FQNEAQ (reference sequence). CDR3 region: CASSQLAGAGNEQFF. CDR3 nucleotide sequence: TGTGCCAGCAGTCAACTAGCGGGAGCAGGCAATGAGCAGTTCTTC.

The sample holds many counts of this clonotype. The V gene is TRBV5-4, the J gene TRBJ2-2, with 14 bases lining up with TRBD2. Per the germline V gene, CDR1 is SGHNT and CDR2 is YYREEE (reference sequence). V was clipped by 0 bases and J by 0 bases; unmatched bases: 10. The CDR3 consists of 21 residues. The DNA for the CDR3 is TGTGCCAGCAGCTTGGCCTCGTGGGGACTAGCGGGAGTGACGAACACCGGGGAGCTGTTTTTT. It is translated as CASSLASWGLAGVTNTGELFF. The full variable domain, with the rest looked up from reference TRBV5-4 and TRBJ2-2, is ETGVTQSPTHLIKTRGQQVTLRCSSQSGHNTVSWYQQALGQGPQFIFQYYREEENGRGNFPPRFSGLQFPNYSSELNVNALELDDSALYLCASSLASWGLAGVTNTGELFFGEGSRLTVL.

This chain connects TRBV28 to TRBJ2-2; D gene ambiguous. V was clipped by 7 bases and J by 2 bases, with 8 bases between them. The CDR3 is made up of 13 amino acids. Looked up from germline, CDR1 is MDHEN and CDR2 is SYDVKM. The CDR3 spells CASMVRNTGELFF. CDR3 nucleotides: TGTGCCAGCATGGTCCGAAACACCGGGGAGCTGTTTTTT.

This clonotype appeared a few times. This sequence joins TRBV29-1 and TRBJ2-1, with TRBD2 as a possible D gene (6 bases). Germline loops: CDR1 SQVTM, CDR2 ANQGSEA. The CDR3 loop spans 14 amino acids. V dropped 4 bases and J dropped 3 bases, with 13 bases sitting between them. Here the CDR3 DNA reads TGCAGCGTTGGAGGGCTAGCGAACTACAATGAGCAGTTCTTC. This sequence encodes CSVGGLANYNEQFF.

As for this clonotype: A clone one base away is much larger, so this may be a read error. This rearrangement joins TRBV5-1 to TRBJ2-1; TRBD2 matches 11 bases. The CDR3 extends over 17 amino acids. Germline CDR1 is SGHRS and CDR2 is YFSETQ. As DNA, the CDR3 is TGCGCCAGCAGTTTGCTAGCGGGGGGTGCCGGTCTCGATGAGCGGTTCTTC. Its protein product is CASSLLAGGAGLDERFF.

The J gene is TRBJ2-7, the V gene TRBV4-3; 8 bases agree with TRBD2. Germline-derived CDR1 and CDR2 are LGHNA and YSLEER. After removal of 1 base from V and 6 bases from J, the junction contained 2 bases not matched to a gene. There are 13 residues in the CDR3. The CDR3 nucleotides read TGCGCCAGCAGCCAAGTAGCGGGAAGCGAGCAGTACTTC. This encodes CASSQVAGSEQYF.

This clonotype was seen a handful of times. The chain couples TRBV12-3 or TRBV12-4 to TRBJ2-7; 10 bases are shared with TRBD2. CDR3 size: 14 residues. Trimming at V came to 6 bases and at J to 2 bases, leaving 4 bases not matched to a gene. This CDR3 reads CASRPAGGPYEQYF. DNA of the CDR3: TGTGCCAGCAGGCCAGCGGGAGGGCCCTACGAGCAGTACTTC.

This clonotype was picked up many times. This CDR3 is CASSLGVPGNEQFF. The DNA of the CDR3 is TGTGCCAGCAGCTTAGGGGTCCCTGGGAATGAGCAGTTCTTC. The chain couples TRBV7-2 to TRBJ2-1; D is undetermined. The CDR3 length is 14 residues. V was shortened by 1 base and J by 7 bases, with 11 bases between the two germline ends. Germline V lookup: CDR1 SGHTA, CDR2 FQGNSA.

V and J are TRBV12-3 or TRBV12-4 and TRBJ2-2; no clear D. This CDR3 has 12 residues. The V end lost 6 bases, the J end lost 7 bases, and 9 bases lay between the germline ends. CDR3 coding DNA: TGTGCCAGCAGCTCTAACGGCGGGGAGCTGTTTTTT. Encoded protein: CASSSNGGELFF.

Many counts were recorded for this clonotype. The rearrangement links TRBV5-1 to TRBJ1-2; D may be TRBD1 (6 bases). Germline CDR1 is SGHRS and CDR2 is YFSETQ. The CDR3 runs 13 residues. Trimming stripped 4 bases from V and 3 bases from J, with 10 bases between. The CDR3 region is CASSRDTDYGYTF. Written as DNA, the CDR3 is TGCGCCAGCAGCCGGGACACGGACTATGGCTACACCTTC.

The chain joins TRBV12-3 or TRBV12-4 to TRBJ2-6, with a possible D match to TRBD2 (6 bases). Trimming cost V 8 bases and J 1 base, with 12 bases left between them. The CDR3 is 15 residues long. The CDR3 DNA reads TGTGCCAGCTCCTTCGGGAGTTCTGGGGCCAACGTCCTGACTTTC. Protein: CASSFGSSGANVLTF.

Only a few counts were recorded for this clonotype. The chain is built from TRBV4-2 and TRBJ1-4, with D perhaps TRBD1 (5 bases). CDR1 is LGHNA, CDR2 YNFKEQ, per germline. There are 17 residues in the CDR3. V dropped 4 bases and J dropped 3 bases, with 18 bases sitting between them. CDR3 bases: TGTGCCAGCAGCCGCCAGACGGGTGGGGCAGCTAATGAAAAACTGTTTTTT. Translation gives CASSRQTGGAANEKLFF.

This clonotype was seen ten or more times. CDR3 bases: TGCGCCAGCAGCTTGGGAGGACAGGGGACCAATGAGCAGTTCTTC. It translates to CASSLGGQGTNEQFF. J is TRBJ2-1 and V is TRBV5-1; 9 nucleotides line up with TRBD1. The CDR3 consists of 15 residues. The germline CDR1 and CDR2 sequences are SGHRS and YFSETQ. J gave up 6 bases and V 0 bases, and 4 bases lay outside the gene matches.

This clonotype was seen many times. The chain recombines TRBV7-8 with TRBJ1-2; 8 bases agree with TRBD1. Trimming took 1 base from V and 4 from J; bases not matched to a gene: 14. The CDR3 spans 18 residues. Germline V gives CDR1 SGHVS, CDR2 FQNEAQ. Written as DNA, the CDR3 is TGTGCCAGCAGCTTAGAATCGACAGGGGATTACTACTTCTATGGCTACACCTTC. Its translation is CASSLESTGDYYFYGYTF.

This clonotype was seen many times. This chain links TRBV3-1 with TRBJ1-3; no clear D gene. This CDR3 region has 13 residues. V lost 2 bases and J 4 bases, leaving 6 bases between the germline ends. The germline V gene encodes CDR1 LGHDT and CDR2 YNNKEL (reference sequence). CDR3 region: CASSQNLGNTIYF. As DNA, the CDR3 is TGTGCCAGCAGCCAAAACCTGGGAAACACCATATATTTT. Based on the CDR3 plus reference TRBV3-1 and TRBJ1-3, the full variable domain is DTAVSQTPKYLVTQMGNDKSIKCEQNLGHDTMYWYKQDSKKFLKIMFSYNNKELIINETVPNRFSPKSPDKAHLNLHINSLELGDSAVYFCASSQNLGNTIYFGEGSWLTVV.

Here the CDR3 DNA reads TGTGCCAGCAGCCAAGAGTTTGGGGGAGTAGATGGCTACACCTTC. The encoded protein is CASSQEFGGVDGYTF. The genes are TRBV4-2 and TRBJ1-2, with a tentative D call TRBD1 (5 bases). CDR3 length: 15 residues. The ends were cut back, 0 bases at V and 6 bases at J, with 14 bases in the middle. From germline, CDR1 is LGHNA and CDR2 YNFKEQ.

In this sample, this clonotype turned up a few times. This chain joins TRBV3-1 and TRBJ2-3; 7 bases agree with TRBD2. Germline V lookup: CDR1 LGHDT, CDR2 YNNKEL (reference sequence). This CDR3 is built from 16 residues. After removal of 4 bases from V and 5 bases from J, the junction contained 12 bases not matched to a gene. CDR3 region: CASSLISGVRLDTQYF. The CDR3 region has the DNA TGTGCCAGCAGCCTCATCAGCGGGGTCCGCCTAGATACGCAGTATTTT.

This clonotype was counted a few times. The V call is TRBV12-3 or TRBV12-4, the J call TRBJ1-1; TRBD1 agrees at 9 bases. Trimming removed 5 bases from V and 10 bases from J; junction bases left unmatched: 5. CDR3 size: 12 residues. The CDR3 loop is CASSADRGAAFF. CDR3 sequence (DNA): TGTGCCAGCAGTGCCGACAGGGGGGCAGCTTTCTTT.

The chain couples TRBV7-9 to TRBJ1-2; no definite D call. From germline, CDR1 is SEHNR and CDR2 FQNEAQ (reference sequence). V lost 5 bases to trimming and J lost 8 bases, with 15 bases between them. The CDR3 loop spans 13 amino acids. In DNA, the CDR3 is TGTGCCAGCAGCCTATCAATGGCTGGAGGCTACACCTTC. As protein: CASSLSMAGGYTF.

As regards this clonotype: This may be a read error, as it is one base from a much larger clone. V gene TRBV7-8 combines with J gene TRBJ2-3, with D hard to call. CDR1 is SGHVS and CDR2 is FQNEAQ in the germline V gene. The CDR3 is 15 amino acids. The CDR3 reads CASSRRTGPTETQYF. DNA of the CDR3: TGTGCCAGCAGCCGGCGGACGGGCCCCACAGAGACGCAGTATTTT.

This clonotype was recorded many times. The chain recombines TRBV21-1 with TRBJ2-5. TRBV21-1 is flagged as a pseudogene. CDR3 length: 17 amino acids. CDR3 in amino acids: CASSKLERAGIQETQYF. The DNA of the CDR3 is TGTGCCAGCAGCAAACTGGAAAGAGCAGGTATCCAAGAGACCCAGTACTTC.

This clonotype was detected a few times. This chain links TRBV20-1 with TRBJ1-5, with D possibly being TRBD1 (5 bases). The V end lost 0 bases, the J end lost 6 bases, and 18 bases lay between the germline ends. Germline CDR1 and CDR2: DFQATT and SNEGSKA (reference sequence). This CDR3 comprises 16 residues. DNA of the CDR3: TGCAGTGCTAGAGATCCCGGGGGACTTTTCACTCAGCCCCAGCATTTT. It is translated as CSARDPGGLFTQPQHF.

The CDR3 region is CSVARDLGELFF. The CDR3 DNA sequence: TGCAGCGTTGCCCGGGACCTCGGAGAGCTGTTTTTT. This chain joins TRBV29-1 and TRBJ2-2, with D perhaps given as TRBD1 or TRBD2 (5 bases each). The CDR3 runs to 12 residues. Germline values: CDR1 SQVTM, CDR2 ANQGSEA. Trimming stripped 4 bases from V and 11 bases from J, with 14 bases between.

There are many counts of this clonotype. The rearrangement joins TRBV4-3 to TRBJ2-3; 11 bases line up with TRBD2. From germline, CDR1 is LGHNA and CDR2 YSLEER. The CDR3 runs 17 residues. The J segment lost 4 bases and the V segment lost 0 bases, leaving 6 bases of the junction unmatched. The CDR3 loop reads CASSQEALAGAADTQYF. The CDR3 nucleotides are TGCGCCAGCAGCCAAGAGGCACTAGCGGGGGCGGCAGATACGCAGTATTTT.

This clonotype was observed at least ten times. This chain joins TRBV28 and TRBJ1-5, with TRBD1 as a possible D gene (6 bases). The CDR3 has 14 amino acids. V was trimmed by 3 bases and J by 4 bases, leaving 10 bases between them. Per the germline V gene, CDR1 is MDHEN and CDR2 is SYDVKM. The CDR3, as DNA: TGTGCCAGCAGTTTTGACAGGCTGAATCAGCCCCAGCATTTT. This encodes CASSFDRLNQPQHF.

The table lists this clonotype with a few counts. CDR3 nucleotide sequence: TGTGCCAGCAGTTACCGACCGACAGGGTTGGCTTTCTTT. Translation: CASSYRPTGLAFF. This rearrangement joins TRBV6-2 or TRBV6-3 to TRBJ1-1; 7 bases are a match to TRBD1. The CDR3 totals 13 residues. J lost 11 bases, V lost 2 bases, and 8 bases had no gene match. Germline V CDR1 and CDR2: MNHEY, SVGEGT.

The V gene is TRBV20-1, the J gene TRBJ2-7; no reliable D call. The CDR3 has 14 residues. V shed 6 bases and J shed 3 bases, with 18 bases lying between them. Germline V gene lookup returns CDR1 DFQATT and CDR2 SNEGSKA (reference sequence). The CDR3 DNA follows: TGCAGTGCAACCGGGCAAAGGGATCTCTACGAGCAGTACTTC. Translated, it gives CSATGQRDLYEQYF.